This passage covers 22 T cell receptor beta chains from one sample sequenced in a study of shared clonotypes between healthy human individuals. The protocol was immunoSEQ multiplex PCR, while the TCRdb copy is restricted to in-frame clones and leaves out a portion. This sample has some 2,500,000 clones, with approximately 94% found just once. The sequenced material came from naive CD4+ T cells from PBMCs. Subset reported: CD45RA+ positively selected. The receptors originated from a young man in good health. Some clones in this sample may be carry-over from other donors' samples.

As regards this clone: Other DNA sequences in the same sample also yield this CDR3. V usage is TRBV7-3 and J usage is TRBJ2-5; TRBD2 matches at 15 bases. The CDR3 has 16 amino acids. Germline V gene sequence: CDR1 SGHTA, CDR2 FQGTGA. Unmatched junction bases numbered 4, after V lost 4 bases and J lost 4 bases. The CDR3 sequence: CASSWGLAGGLETQYF. The DNA for the CDR3 is TGTGCCAGCAGCTGGGGACTAGCGGGAGGTTTAGAGACCCAGTACTTC.

In regard to this clone: The sample holds other DNA sequences that translate to the same CDR3. The V and J genes are TRBV28 and TRBJ2-6; D gene uncertain. With 5 bases removed from V and 4 bases from J, the gap between germline ends came to 9 bases. Germline values: CDR1 MDHEN, CDR2 SYDVKM. This CDR3 has 14 amino acids. CDR3 amino acids: CASSSPGGANVLTF. Written as DNA, the CDR3 is TGTGCCAGCAGTAGCCCAGGCGGGGCCAACGTCCTGACTTTC.

The rearrangement links TRBV19 to TRBJ1-2; TRBD1 matches 7 bases. CDR1 and CDR2 (germline): LNHDA, SQIVND (reference sequence). The ends lost 4 bases at V and 8 bases at J; junction bases unmatched: 10. The CDR3 totals 14 residues. The CDR3 spells CASSRGQSGRGYTF. DNA of the CDR3: TGTGCCAGTAGTAGGGGACAGTCCGGGAGGGGCTACACCTTC.

This rearrangement joins TRBV30 to TRBJ1-4; tentatively, D is TRBD1 (5 bases). The CDR3 spans 13 residues. CDR1 and CDR2 from the germline V gene are GTSNPN and SVGIG (reference sequence). V was clipped by 0 bases and J by 11 bases, with 13 bases between them. CDR3 nucleotide sequence: TGTGCCTGGAGTGTATGGGGGAGCGGGAAACTGTTTTTT. It codes for CAWSVWGSGKLFF.

V usage is TRBV19 and J usage is TRBJ2-1, with 9 bases identical to TRBD2. CDR3 length equals 14 residues. The V segment lost 4 bases and the J segment 10 bases; nucleotides outside the gene matches: 8. Germline CDR1 LNHDA, CDR2 SQIVND (reference sequence). The DNA for the CDR3 is TGTGCCAGTAGTACTCAGACTAGCGGAAGGGAGCAGTTCTTC. Its translation is CASSTQTSGREQFF.

Comment on this clone: Other nucleotide sequences in the sample specify the same CDR3. The J gene is TRBJ1-5, the V gene TRBV5-1, with 9 bases aligning to TRBD1. From germline, CDR1 is SGHRS and CDR2 YFSETQ. V shed 7 bases and J 7 bases; nucleotides not matched to a gene: 9. The length of the CDR3 is 14 residues. The DNA of the CDR3 is TGCGCCAGCTCCTCGGGACAGGGAGGGCAGCCCCAGCATTTT. Amino acid sequence: CASSSGQGGQPQHF.

The chain is built from TRBV5-1 and TRBJ2-5, with TRBD2 matching 12 bases. This CDR3 has 16 residues. The germline V gene has CDR1 SGHRS and CDR2 YFSETQ. The J segment lost 5 bases and the V segment lost 0 bases, leaving 5 bases of the junction unmatched. DNA for the CDR3: TGCGCCAGCAGCTTGGCGGCTAGCGGGAGGGCGGAGACCCAGTACTTC. This translates into CASSLAASGRAETQYF. Using reference TRBV5-1 and TRBJ2-5 for the parts outside the CDR3, the full variable domain is KAGVTQTPRYLIKTRGQQVTLSCSPISGHRSVSWYQQTPGQGLQFLFEYFSETQRNKGNFPGRFSGRQFSNSRSEMNVSTLELGDSALYLCASSLAASGRAETQYFGPGTRLLVL.

V usage is TRBV7-3 and J usage is TRBJ2-3; 11 bases map to TRBD2. Germline V gene data show CDR1 as SGHTA and CDR2 as FQGTGA. J was trimmed by 4 bases and V by 5 bases; bases with no gene match: 8. The CDR3 is 16 residues long. CDR3 sequence reads: CASSLGVSGRADTQYF. In DNA form, the CDR3 reads TGTGCCAGCAGCCTCGGGGTTAGCGGGAGGGCAGATACGCAGTATTTT.

The chain joins TRBV11-3 to TRBJ1-5, with 8 bases that match TRBD1. This CDR3 region has 15 residues. The germline gives CDR1 SGHNT, CDR2 YENEEA. The ends lost 2 bases at V and 3 bases at J; junction bases unmatched: 3. CDR3 protein: CASSLQGAPNQPQHF. The CDR3 DNA sequence: TGTGCCAGCAGCTTACAGGGGGCCCCCAATCAGCCCCAGCATTTT.

The chain employs TRBV11-2 and TRBJ2-1; 8 positions agree with TRBD2. The junction had 8 bases not matched to a gene; V was cut back by 1 base and J by 9 bases. Germline assignment: CDR1 SGHAT and CDR2 FQNNGV. The CDR3 covers 15 residues. CDR3 region: CASSLAGLVAAEQFF. The CDR3, as DNA: TGTGCCAGCAGCTTAGCGGGACTAGTCGCCGCTGAGCAGTTCTTC.

The chain has TRBV18 and TRBJ1-5; D is ambiguous. The V and J ends lost 2 bases and 3 bases respectively, with 14 bases between them. Germline loops: CDR1 KGHSH, CDR2 LQKENI. The CDR3 extends over 16 amino acids. For the CDR3, the DNA is TGTGCCAGCTCACCAAACCGGCGAGGAGTCAATCAGCCCCAGCATTTT. Its translation is CASSPNRRGVNQPQHF.

This chain joins TRBV29-1 and TRBJ2-1, with 10 bases lining up with TRBD2. Germline CDR1 reads SQVTM; CDR2 reads ANQGSEA. This CDR3 has 13 residues. The V gene end was trimmed by 7 bases and the J gene end by 5 bases; junction bases not matched to a gene: 5. DNA of the CDR3: TGCAGCGCCGGGACTAGCGCCCACAATGAGCAGTTCTTC. This gives the protein CSAGTSAHNEQFF.

This chain uses TRBV6-5 with TRBJ2-7, with a weak D call TRBD1 (6 bases). CDR1 is MNHEY, CDR2 SVGAGI, per germline. The length of the CDR3 is 14 residues. V shed 6 bases and J shed 2 bases, with 14 bases lying between them. The CDR3 reads CASRRTGPAYEQYF. As DNA, the CDR3 is TGTGCCAGCAGGCGTACAGGGCCAGCCTACGAGCAGTACTTC.

This clone was seen ten or more times. This rearrangement joins TRBV5-4 to TRBJ2-7; 8 bases align to TRBD1. The germline V gene has CDR1 SGHNT and CDR2 YYREEE (reference sequence). CDR3 length: 15 amino acids. Unmatched junction bases numbered 5, after V lost 3 bases and J lost 0 bases. The CDR3 reads CASSSPGTGSYEQYF. CDR3 bases: TGTGCCAGCAGCTCACCCGGGACAGGCTCCTACGAGCAGTACTTC.

The J gene is TRBJ1-3, the V gene TRBV14; no definite D call. The germline V and J ends were trimmed by 1 base and 4 bases, with 17 bases remaining between them. CDR1 and CDR2 (germline): SGHDN, FVKESK. This CDR3 spans 17 amino acids. The CDR3 nucleotides read TGTGCCAGCAGCCAAGCCTTCGGGTATCCGTCAGGAAACACCATATATTTT. Translating it yields CASSQAFGYPSGNTIYF. The whole variable domain, remainder taken from reference TRBV14 and TRBJ1-3, is EAGVTQFPSHSVIEKGQTVTLRCDPISGHDNLYWYRRVMGKEIKFLLHFVKESKQDESGMPNNRFLAERTGGTYSTLKVQPAELEDSGVYFCASSQAFGYPSGNTIYFGEGSWLTVV.

This clone was detected a few times. The V and J genes are TRBV7-9 and TRBJ2-7, with 8 nucleotides matching TRBD2. Trimming removed 5 bases from V and 3 bases from J; junction bases left unmatched: 9. Germline V gene sequence: CDR1 SEHNR, CDR2 FQNEAQ (reference sequence). The CDR3 extends over 15 amino acids. The CDR3 bases are TGTGCCAGCAGCCCACTCGGCGGGAGGCTCTACGAGCAGTACTTC. It yields the protein CASSPLGGRLYEQYF.

V usage is TRBV28 and J usage is TRBJ2-7; D is undetermined. The CDR3 length is 15 residues. Germline assignment: CDR1 MDHEN and CDR2 SYDVKM. Trimming removed 3 bases from V and 2 bases from J, with 14 bases in between. The DNA for the CDR3 is TGTGCCAGCAGTTTTAATTGGGAAGCCACCTACGAGCAGTACTTC. Translating gives CASSFNWEATYEQYF.

The chain combines TRBV10-3 with TRBJ2-7; 8 nucleotides match TRBD1. This CDR3 has 12 amino acids. CDR1 is ENHRY, CDR2 SYGVKD, per germline. After removal of 4 bases from V and 5 bases from J, the junction contained 1 base not matched to a gene. CDR3 amino acids: CAISADRDEQYF. CDR3 nucleotides: TGTGCCATCAGTGCGGACAGGGACGAGCAGTACTTC.

The chain uses TRBV11-2 and TRBJ1-1; a weak D match, TRBD1 (5 bases). Germline assignment: CDR1 SGHAT and CDR2 FQNNGV. The CDR3 is made up of 16 amino acids. V was cut by 6 bases and J by 3 bases, with 20 bases left in between. The CDR3 bases are TGTGCCAGCAGACCCCTCTCCCGGGGCGCGGACACTGAAGCTTTCTTT. Protein product: CASRPLSRGADTEAFF.

The J gene is TRBJ1-2, the V gene TRBV19; D not resolved. Germline values: CDR1 LNHDA, CDR2 SQIVND (reference sequence). The CDR3 consists of 12 residues. V dropped 3 bases and J dropped 2 bases, with 4 bases sitting between them. CDR3 loop: CASSIQNYGYTF. CDR3 DNA sequence: TGTGCCAGTAGTATTCAGAACTATGGCTACACCTTC.

V usage is TRBV5-1 and J usage is TRBJ2-1; D unclear. Between the trimmed V and J ends, which lost 4 bases and 7 bases, there was a span of 12 bases. The CDR3 is made up of 13 amino acids. Germline V gives CDR1 SGHRS, CDR2 YFSETQ. In nucleotides, the CDR3 is TGCGCCAGCAGCGCGGACCTGGGGAATGAGCAGTTCTTC. This sequence encodes CASSADLGNEQFF.

The rearrangement joins TRBV12-5 to TRBJ2-3, with 11 bases that match TRBD2. The CDR3 extends over 16 amino acids. V lost 5 bases and J lost 2; bases outside the gene matches: 6. Germline loops: CDR1 LGHNT, CDR2 FRNRAP. CDR3 sequence: CASGPGLAGITDTQYF. As DNA, the CDR3 is TGTGCTAGTGGTCCAGGACTAGCGGGTATCACAGATACGCAGTATTTT.